This T cell receptor beta chain is drawn from a study of blood T cell repertoires in COVID-19. Study details: There were acute and convalescent COVID-19 samples, and they came from the United States, Italy and Spain. Sources were T cells, B-cell-depleted T cells, or PBMCs; the material itself was cDNA or gDNA.

CDR3 length equals 14 residues. V lost 7 bases and J lost 6; bases outside the gene matches: 11. CDR1 and CDR2 (germline): MNHEY, SMNVEV (reference sequence). In the original analysis: Cell counts per sample came from amplifying reference gene primers. Libraries were prepared by immunoSEQ multiplex PCR; TCRdb keeps only in-frame clonotypes and omits some of them. D and trimming come from the DNA, and the V and J calls and clone size come from that table. This table has 90,000 to 140,000 clones, roughly 76% appearing once. The receptor was derived from an older woman with acute or convalescent COVID-19. The sample consisted of peripheral blood. The chain carries TRBV27 and TRBJ1-1, with TRBD1 identical over 7 bases. As DNA, the CDR3 is TGTGCCAGCAAACCCGGGACAGAGGAGGCTGAAGCTTTCTTT. This codes for CASKPGTEEAEAFF.